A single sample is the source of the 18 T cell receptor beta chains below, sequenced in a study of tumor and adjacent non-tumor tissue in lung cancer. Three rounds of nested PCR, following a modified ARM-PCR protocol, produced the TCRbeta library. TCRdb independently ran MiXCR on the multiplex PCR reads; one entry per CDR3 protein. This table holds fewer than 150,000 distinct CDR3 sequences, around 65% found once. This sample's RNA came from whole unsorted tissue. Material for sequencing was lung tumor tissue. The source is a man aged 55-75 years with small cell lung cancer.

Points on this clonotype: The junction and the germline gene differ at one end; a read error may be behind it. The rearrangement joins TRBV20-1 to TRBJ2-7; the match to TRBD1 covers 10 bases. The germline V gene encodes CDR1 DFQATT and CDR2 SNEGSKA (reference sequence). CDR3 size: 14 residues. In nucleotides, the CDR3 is TGCAGTGCTACAGGACAGGGGGGCACCTACGAGCGGTACTTC. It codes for CSATGQGGTYERYF.

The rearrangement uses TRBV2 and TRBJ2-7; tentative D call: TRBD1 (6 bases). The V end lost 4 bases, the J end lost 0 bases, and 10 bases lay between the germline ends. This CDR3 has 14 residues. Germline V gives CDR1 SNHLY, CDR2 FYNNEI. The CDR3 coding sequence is TGTGCCAGCAGTGCCCAAGGGGGCTCCTACGAGCAGTACTTC. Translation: CASSAQGGSYEQYF.

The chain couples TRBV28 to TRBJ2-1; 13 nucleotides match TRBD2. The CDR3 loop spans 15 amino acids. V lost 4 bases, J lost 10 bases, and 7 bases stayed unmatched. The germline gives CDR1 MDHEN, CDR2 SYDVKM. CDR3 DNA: TGTGCCAGCAGTTCACCGGGACTAGCGGGACTGGAGCAGTTCTTC. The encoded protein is CASSSPGLAGLEQFF.

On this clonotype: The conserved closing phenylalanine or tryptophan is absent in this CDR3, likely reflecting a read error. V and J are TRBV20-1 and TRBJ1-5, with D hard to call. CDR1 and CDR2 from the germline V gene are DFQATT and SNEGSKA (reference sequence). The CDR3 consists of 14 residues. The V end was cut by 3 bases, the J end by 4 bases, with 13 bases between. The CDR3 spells CSARRTDRNQPQHS. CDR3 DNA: TGCAGTGCTAGGAGAACAGACCGAAATCAGCCCCAGCATTCT.

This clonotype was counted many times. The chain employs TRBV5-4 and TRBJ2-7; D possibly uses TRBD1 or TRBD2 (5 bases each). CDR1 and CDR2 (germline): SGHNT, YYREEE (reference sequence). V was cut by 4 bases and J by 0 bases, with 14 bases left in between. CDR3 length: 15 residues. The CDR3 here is CASSPGTFSSYEQYF. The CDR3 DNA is TGTGCCAGCAGCCCCGGGACCTTCAGCTCCTACGAGCAGTACTTC.

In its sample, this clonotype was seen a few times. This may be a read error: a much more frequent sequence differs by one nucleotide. The CDR3 region has the DNA TGTGCCAGCAGCCCGGGACGTTCGACCGAAGAGACCCAGTACTTC. Translated, it gives CASSPGRSTEETQYF. V usage is TRBV4-2 and J usage is TRBJ2-5, with D tentatively TRBD1 or TRBD2 (5 bases each). The CDR3 consists of 15 residues. Germline V gene sequence: CDR1 LGHNA, CDR2 YNFKEQ. V lost 4 bases, J lost 3 bases, and 15 bases lay in between.

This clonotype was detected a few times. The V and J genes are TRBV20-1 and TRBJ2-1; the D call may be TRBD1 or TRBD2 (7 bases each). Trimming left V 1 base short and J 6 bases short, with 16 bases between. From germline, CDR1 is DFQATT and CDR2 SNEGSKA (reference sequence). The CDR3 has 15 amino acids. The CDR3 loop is CSARVTQGGLNEQFF. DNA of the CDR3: TGCAGTGCTAGAGTTACCCAGGGGGGGCTCAATGAGCAGTTCTTC.

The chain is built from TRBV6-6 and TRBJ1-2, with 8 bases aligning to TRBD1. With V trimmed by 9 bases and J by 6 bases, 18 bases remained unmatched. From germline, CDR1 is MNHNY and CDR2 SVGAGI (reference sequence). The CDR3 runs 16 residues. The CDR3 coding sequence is TGTGCCAGTTTTTTAGGACAGGGCCTGGGGGTGAATGGCTACACCTTC. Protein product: CASFLGQGLGVNGYTF.

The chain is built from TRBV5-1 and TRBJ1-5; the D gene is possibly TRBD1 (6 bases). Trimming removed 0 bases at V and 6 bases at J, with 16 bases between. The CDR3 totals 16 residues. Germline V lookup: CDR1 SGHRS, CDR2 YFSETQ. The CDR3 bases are TGCGCCAGCAGCTTGGGGCCTAGACAGGACGGTCAGCCCCAGCATTTT. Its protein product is CASSLGPRQDGQPQHF.

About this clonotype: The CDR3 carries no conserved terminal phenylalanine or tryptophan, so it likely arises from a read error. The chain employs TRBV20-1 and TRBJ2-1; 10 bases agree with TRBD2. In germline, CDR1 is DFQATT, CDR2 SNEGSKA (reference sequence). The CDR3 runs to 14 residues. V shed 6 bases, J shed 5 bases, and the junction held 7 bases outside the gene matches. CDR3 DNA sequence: TGCAGTGCCGATTCCGGACTAGCGGACAATGAGCAGTTCCTC. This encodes CSADSGLADNEQFL.

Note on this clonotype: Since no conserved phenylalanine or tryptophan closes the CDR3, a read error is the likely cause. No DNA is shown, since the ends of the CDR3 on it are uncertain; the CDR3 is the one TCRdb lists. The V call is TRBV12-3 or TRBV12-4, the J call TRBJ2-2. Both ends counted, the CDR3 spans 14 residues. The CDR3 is CSSSPKSNTGELLI.

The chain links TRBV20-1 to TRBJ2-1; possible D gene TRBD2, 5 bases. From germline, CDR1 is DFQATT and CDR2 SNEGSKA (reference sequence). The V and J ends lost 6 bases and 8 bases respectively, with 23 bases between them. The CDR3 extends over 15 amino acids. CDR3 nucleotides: TGCAGTGCGCTTGGAACCAGCGGACTCACGGATGAGCAGTTCTTC. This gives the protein CSALGTSGLTDEQFF.

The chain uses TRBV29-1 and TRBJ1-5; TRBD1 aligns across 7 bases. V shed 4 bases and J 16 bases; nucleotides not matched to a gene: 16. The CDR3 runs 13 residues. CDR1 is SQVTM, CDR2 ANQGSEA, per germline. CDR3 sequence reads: CSVAAGQGQHHHF. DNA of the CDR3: TGCAGCGTTGCGGCGGGGCAGGGACAGCACCACCATTTT.

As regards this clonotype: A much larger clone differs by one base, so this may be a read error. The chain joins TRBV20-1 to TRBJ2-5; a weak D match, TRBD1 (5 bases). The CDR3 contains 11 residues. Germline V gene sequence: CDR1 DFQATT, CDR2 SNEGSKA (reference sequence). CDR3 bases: TGCAATGTCGCACCAGGGGAGACCCAGTACTTC. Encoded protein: CNVAPGETQYF.

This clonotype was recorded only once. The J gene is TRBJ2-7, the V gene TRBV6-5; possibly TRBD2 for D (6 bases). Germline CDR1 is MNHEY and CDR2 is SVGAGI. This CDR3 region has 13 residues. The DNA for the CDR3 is TGTTCCAGCAGCTTCAATCGCGGGGCCAAGCAGTACGTC. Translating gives CSSSFNRGAKQYV.

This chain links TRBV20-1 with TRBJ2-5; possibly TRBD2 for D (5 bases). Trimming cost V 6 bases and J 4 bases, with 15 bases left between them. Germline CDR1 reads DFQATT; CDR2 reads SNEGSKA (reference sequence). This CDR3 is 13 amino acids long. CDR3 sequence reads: CSARLSERETQYF. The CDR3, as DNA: TGCAGTGCACGACTTAGCGAGAGAGAGACCCAGTACTTC.

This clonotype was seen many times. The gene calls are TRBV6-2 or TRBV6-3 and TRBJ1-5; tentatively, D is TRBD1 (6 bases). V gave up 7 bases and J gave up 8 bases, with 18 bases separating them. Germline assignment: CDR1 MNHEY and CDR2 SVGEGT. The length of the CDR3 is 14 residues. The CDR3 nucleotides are TGTGCCAGCACCAAAACAGGGCCGAGGGAGCCCCAGCATTTT. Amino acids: CASTKTGPREPQHF.

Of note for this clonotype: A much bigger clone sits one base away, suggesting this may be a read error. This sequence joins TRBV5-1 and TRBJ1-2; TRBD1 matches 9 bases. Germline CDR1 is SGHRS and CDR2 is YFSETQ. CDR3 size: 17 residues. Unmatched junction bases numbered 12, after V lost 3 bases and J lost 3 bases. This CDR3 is CASSSPGTGPRDYGYTF. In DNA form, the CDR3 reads TGCGCCAGCAGCTCCCCCGGGACAGGGCCCCGGGACTATGGCTACACCTTC.